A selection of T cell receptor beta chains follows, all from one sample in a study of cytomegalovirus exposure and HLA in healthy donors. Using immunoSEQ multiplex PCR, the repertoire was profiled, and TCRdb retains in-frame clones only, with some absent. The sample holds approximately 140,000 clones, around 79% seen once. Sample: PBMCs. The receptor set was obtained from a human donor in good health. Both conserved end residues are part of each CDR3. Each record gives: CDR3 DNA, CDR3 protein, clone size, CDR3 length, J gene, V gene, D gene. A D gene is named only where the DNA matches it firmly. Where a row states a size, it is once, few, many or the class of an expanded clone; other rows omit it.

DNA: TGTGCCAGCAGTCTCTCCCGCGGGACGCAGTATTTT
CDR3: CASSLSRGTQYF
size: -
length: 12
J: TRBJ2-3
V: TRBV28
D: -

DNA: TGTGCCAGTAGTGTCGGACAGGGTTACGAGCAGTACTTC
CDR3: CASSVGQGYEQYF
size: few
length: 13
J: TRBJ2-7
V: TRBV19
D: TRBD1

DNA: TGTGCCAGCAGGCTCTACAGCTCTAATGAAAAACTGTTTTTT
CDR3: CASRLYSSNEKLFF
size: -
length: 14
J: TRBJ1-4
V: TRBV16
D: -

DNA: TGTGGGTTAGACAAGGGGCAACCCTACGAGCAGTACTTC
CDR3: CGLDKGQPYEQYF
size: -
length: 13
J: TRBJ2-7
V: TRBV28
D: -

DNA: TGTGCCATCAGTGAGACGGGTGAGCGGAGAAGGGCCAATGAGCAGTTCTTC
CDR3: CAISETGERRRANEQFF
size: -
length: 17
J: TRBJ2-1
V: TRBV10-3
D: -

DNA: TGTGCCAGCAGACCCGGGGGAAAGATACAGCCCCAGCATTTT
CDR3: CASRPGGKIQPQHF
size: -
length: 14
J: TRBJ1-5
V: TRBV11-3
D: -

DNA: TGCGCCAGCAGTCTCACCCAGGGACTGCAGAACACTGAAGCTTTCTTT
CDR3: CASSLTQGLQNTEAFF
size: -
length: 16
J: TRBJ1-1
V: TRBV10-1
D: -

DNA: TGTGTTGCGGGCCAATCCACCGGGGAGCTGTTTTTT
CDR3: CVAGQSTGELFF
size: once
length: 12
J: TRBJ2-2
V: TRBV19
D: -

DNA: TGTGCCAGCAGTGACTCGCGTCGAGACAATGAGCAGTTCTTC
CDR3: CASSDSRRDNEQFF
size: -
length: 14
J: TRBJ2-1
V: TRBV6-4
D: -

DNA: TGTGCCAGCCGACTAGCGGGAAGGGGGGCCTACGAGCAGTACTTC
CDR3: CASRLAGRGAYEQYF
size: -
length: 15
J: TRBJ2-7
V: TRBV27
D: TRBD2

DNA: TGTGCCAGTAGTCTGGGACTAGCGGCATCCGTGGAGACCCAGTACTTC
CDR3: CASSLGLAASVETQYF
size: -
length: 16
J: TRBJ2-5
V: TRBV19
D: TRBD2

DNA: TGTGCCAGCAGCCAGGTGGCGTTATATGGCTACACCTTC
CDR3: CASSQVALYGYTF
size: -
length: 13
J: TRBJ1-2
V: TRBV7-9
D: -

DNA: TGTGCCAGCTCACCACCATCGGTAAATTCACCCCTCCACTTT
CDR3: CASSPPSVNSPLHF
size: -
length: 14
J: TRBJ1-6
V: TRBV18
D: -

DNA: TGTGCCAGCAGACCCGGATACAGGGGGACAGATACGCAGTATTTT
CDR3: CASRPGYRGTDTQYF
size: few
length: 15
J: TRBJ2-3
V: TRBV28
D: TRBD1

DNA: TGTGCCAGCAGCCAAACTAGCGGGGTCACAGATACGCAGTATTTT
CDR3: CASSQTSGVTDTQYF
size: -
length: 15
J: TRBJ2-3
V: TRBV7-9
D: TRBD2

DNA: TGTGCCAGCAGGTACGGCTCGGGGATAAGCTCCTACGAGCAGTACTTC
CDR3: CASRYGSGISSYEQYF
size: -
length: 16
J: TRBJ2-7
V: TRBV28
D: -

DNA: TGTGCCAGCAGTCCTGAACGGGATCGCTATGAGCAGTTCTTC
CDR3: CASSPERDRYEQFF
size: -
length: 14
J: TRBJ2-1
V: TRBV6-4
D: -

DNA: TGTGCCATCGTACAGGGGTATTGGGACGAGCAGTACTTC
CDR3: CAIVQGYWDEQYF
size: few
length: 13
J: TRBJ2-7
V: TRBV28
D: TRBD1

DNA: TGTGCCAGTACGGGAAACACCATATATTTT
CDR3: CASTGNTIYF
size: once
length: 10
J: TRBJ1-3
V: TRBV19
D: -

DNA: TGTGCCAGCAGCACAGGACTAGCGGGAAGCACAGATACGCAGTATTTT
CDR3: CASSTGLAGSTDTQYF
size: -
length: 16
J: TRBJ2-3
V: TRBV5-5
D: TRBD2

DNA: TGTGCCAGCAGCTTTTTTGGGACAGGGACTGGGGCCAACGTCCTGACTTTC
CDR3: CASSFFGTGTGANVLTF
size: -
length: 17
J: TRBJ2-6
V: TRBV7-9
D: TRBD1

DNA: TGTGCCAGCAGCTCCGACGGGACTAGCGGGAGGGTAGAGACCCAGTACTTC
CDR3: CASSSDGTSGRVETQYF
size: -
length: 17
J: TRBJ2-5
V: TRBV5-4
D: TRBD2

DNA: TGTGCCAGCAGTTTATCCGGGACAGGGGGGGATACGCAGTATTTT
CDR3: CASSLSGTGGDTQYF
size: -
length: 15
J: TRBJ2-3
V: TRBV28
D: TRBD1

DNA: TGTGCCAGCAGTGCAGGAATGGAGACCCAGTACTTC
CDR3: CASSAGMETQYF
size: -
length: 12
J: TRBJ2-5
V: TRBV7-9
D: -

DNA: TGTGCCAGCAGTTTTGGGGGGAATTGGGTTACGAACACTGAAGCTTTCTTT
CDR3: CASSFGGNWVTNTEAFF
size: -
length: 17
J: TRBJ1-1
V: TRBV28
D: -

DNA: TGTGCCAGCAGTTACGGAAGCAGGGGTTCGAATCAGCCCCAGCATTTT
CDR3: CASSYGSRGSNQPQHF
size: -
length: 16
J: TRBJ1-5
V: TRBV6-5
D: -

DNA: TGCGCCAGCCGAGCCGGGGGTAGCACAGATACGCAGTATTTT
CDR3: CASRAGGSTDTQYF
size: few
length: 14
J: TRBJ2-3
V: TRBV10-2
D: -

DNA: TGTGCCAGTAGGCTAGCTGGGGGGTCCTACAATGAGCAGTTCTTC
CDR3: CASRLAGGSYNEQFF
size: -
length: 15
J: TRBJ2-1
V: TRBV19
D: -

DNA: TGCAGCGTTGGAGATTGGCGGGGCTTGAGGAACACTGAAGCTTTCTTT
CDR3: CSVGDWRGLRNTEAFF
size: -
length: 16
J: TRBJ1-1
V: TRBV29-1
D: -

DNA: TGCGCCAGCAGCCAAGATAGGACGGGGAGTACTGAAGCTTTCTTT
CDR3: CASSQDRTGSTEAFF
size: -
length: 15
J: TRBJ1-1
V: TRBV4-3
D: -

DNA: TGTGCCAGCAGTCCCTGGACTCAGTACCAAGAGACCCAGTACTTC
CDR3: CASSPWTQYQETQYF
size: few
length: 15
J: TRBJ2-5
V: TRBV27
D: -

DNA: TGTGCCAGCAGCTTAGAGGGGAGAAGGGACACAGGGAGAAATCAGCCCCAGCATTTT
CDR3: CASSLEGRRDTGRNQPQHF
size: few
length: 19
J: TRBJ1-5
V: TRBV7-8
D: -

DNA: TGTGCCAGCAGCTTGGTAGGGACAGGGTCCGGGGAGCTGTTTTTT
CDR3: CASSLVGTGSGELFF
size: -
length: 15
J: TRBJ2-2
V: TRBV5-6
D: TRBD1

DNA: TGTGCCAGCAGCCTCAAAACTCCTCCCCCCTACGAGCAGTACTTC
CDR3: CASSLKTPPPYEQYF
size: -
length: 15
J: TRBJ2-7
V: TRBV7-3
D: -

DNA: TGTGCCAGTACCTGGACTAGCGGGGATGCGCCGGATACGCAGTATTTT
CDR3: CASTWTSGDAPDTQYF
size: -
length: 16
J: TRBJ2-3
V: TRBV19
D: TRBD2

DNA: TGTGCCAGCAGCTTTTTATTATCAGATACGCAGTATTTT
CDR3: CASSFLLSDTQYF
size: -
length: 13
J: TRBJ2-3
V: TRBV5-4
D: -

DNA: TGTGCTAGTGGTTTGGGGGCTTTCACTGAAGCTTTCTTT
CDR3: CASGLGAFTEAFF
size: -
length: 13
J: TRBJ1-1
V: TRBV12-5
D: -

DNA: TGTGCCAGCAAGGCAGGGTTTGACACTGAAGCTTTCTTT
CDR3: CASKAGFDTEAFF
size: many
length: 13
J: TRBJ1-1
V: TRBV6-4
D: -

DNA: TGTGCCACCAGCAGAGCCAGCGCGGAGACCCAGTACTTC
CDR3: CATSRASAETQYF
size: once
length: 13
J: TRBJ2-5
V: TRBV15
D: -

DNA: TGCGCCAGCAGCCAAGTCCCCAGGGTTGGGGCTAACTATGGCTACACCTTC
CDR3: CASSQVPRVGANYGYTF
size: -
length: 17
J: TRBJ1-2
V: TRBV4-3
D: -

DNA: TGTGCCAGCTCACGGATCGCCGGGGTCGAGGATGAAAAACTGTTTTTT
CDR3: CASSRIAGVEDEKLFF
size: -
length: 16
J: TRBJ1-4
V: TRBV18
D: -

DNA: TGTGCCAGCAGCTTAACAGGGTACTATGGCTACACCTTC
CDR3: CASSLTGYYGYTF
size: -
length: 13
J: TRBJ1-2
V: TRBV7-9
D: -

DNA: TGCAGTGCCTACTCTGGAAACACCATATATTTT
CDR3: CSAYSGNTIYF
size: -
length: 11
J: TRBJ1-3
V: TRBV20-1
D: -

DNA: TGTTCCAGCAGCTTTACAACTAGCGGAGCGTCCCACGAGCAGTACTTC
CDR3: CSSSFTTSGASHEQYF
size: -
length: 16
J: TRBJ2-7
V: TRBV7-9
D: TRBD2

DNA: TGTGCCTGGAGTTCAGGCTTCGATTCACCCCTCCACTTT
CDR3: CAWSSGFDSPLHF
size: -
length: 13
J: TRBJ1-6
V: TRBV30
D: -

DNA: TGTGCCAGCACAGCTCTAGATCACCTTTACAATGAGCAGTTCTTC
CDR3: CASTALDHLYNEQFF
size: -
length: 15
J: TRBJ2-1
V: TRBV27
D: -

DNA: TGTGCCAGCAGTAGAAGAGTCCGGGACAGGACCTCCTACAATGAGCAGTTCTTC
CDR3: CASSRRVRDRTSYNEQFF
size: -
length: 18
J: TRBJ2-1
V: TRBV25-1
D: TRBD1

DNA: TGTGCCAGCAGCAGTTCAGGGGGAAGCAATCAGCCCCAGCATTTT
CDR3: CASSSSGGSNQPQHF
size: -
length: 15
J: TRBJ1-5
V: TRBV5-6
D: TRBD1

DNA: TGTGCCAGCAGAATACCCGGGACTAGCGGACAAGAGACCCAGTACTTC
CDR3: CASRIPGTSGQETQYF
size: -
length: 16
J: TRBJ2-5
V: TRBV28
D: TRBD2

DNA: TGTGCCAGCAGTTCGCAACCCGGGACAGCCTATGGCTACCCCTTC
CDR3: CASSSQPGTAYGYPF
size: -
length: 15
J: TRBJ1-2
V: TRBV6-5
D: TRBD1

DNA: TGTGCCAGCTCGCTACAGATTTCCTACGAGCAGTACTTC
CDR3: CASSLQISYEQYF
size: -
length: 13
J: TRBJ2-7
V: TRBV18
D: -

DNA: TGTGCCAGCAGCCCATCCCACCGCGAACTAGAGACCCAGTACTTC
CDR3: CASSPSHRELETQYF
size: -
length: 15
J: TRBJ2-5
V: TRBV7-9
D: -

DNA: TGTGCCAGCAGTCCGTTTTATACAGTCAACTACGAGCAGTACTTC
CDR3: CASSPFYTVNYEQYF
size: -
length: 15
J: TRBJ2-7
V: TRBV6-1
D: -